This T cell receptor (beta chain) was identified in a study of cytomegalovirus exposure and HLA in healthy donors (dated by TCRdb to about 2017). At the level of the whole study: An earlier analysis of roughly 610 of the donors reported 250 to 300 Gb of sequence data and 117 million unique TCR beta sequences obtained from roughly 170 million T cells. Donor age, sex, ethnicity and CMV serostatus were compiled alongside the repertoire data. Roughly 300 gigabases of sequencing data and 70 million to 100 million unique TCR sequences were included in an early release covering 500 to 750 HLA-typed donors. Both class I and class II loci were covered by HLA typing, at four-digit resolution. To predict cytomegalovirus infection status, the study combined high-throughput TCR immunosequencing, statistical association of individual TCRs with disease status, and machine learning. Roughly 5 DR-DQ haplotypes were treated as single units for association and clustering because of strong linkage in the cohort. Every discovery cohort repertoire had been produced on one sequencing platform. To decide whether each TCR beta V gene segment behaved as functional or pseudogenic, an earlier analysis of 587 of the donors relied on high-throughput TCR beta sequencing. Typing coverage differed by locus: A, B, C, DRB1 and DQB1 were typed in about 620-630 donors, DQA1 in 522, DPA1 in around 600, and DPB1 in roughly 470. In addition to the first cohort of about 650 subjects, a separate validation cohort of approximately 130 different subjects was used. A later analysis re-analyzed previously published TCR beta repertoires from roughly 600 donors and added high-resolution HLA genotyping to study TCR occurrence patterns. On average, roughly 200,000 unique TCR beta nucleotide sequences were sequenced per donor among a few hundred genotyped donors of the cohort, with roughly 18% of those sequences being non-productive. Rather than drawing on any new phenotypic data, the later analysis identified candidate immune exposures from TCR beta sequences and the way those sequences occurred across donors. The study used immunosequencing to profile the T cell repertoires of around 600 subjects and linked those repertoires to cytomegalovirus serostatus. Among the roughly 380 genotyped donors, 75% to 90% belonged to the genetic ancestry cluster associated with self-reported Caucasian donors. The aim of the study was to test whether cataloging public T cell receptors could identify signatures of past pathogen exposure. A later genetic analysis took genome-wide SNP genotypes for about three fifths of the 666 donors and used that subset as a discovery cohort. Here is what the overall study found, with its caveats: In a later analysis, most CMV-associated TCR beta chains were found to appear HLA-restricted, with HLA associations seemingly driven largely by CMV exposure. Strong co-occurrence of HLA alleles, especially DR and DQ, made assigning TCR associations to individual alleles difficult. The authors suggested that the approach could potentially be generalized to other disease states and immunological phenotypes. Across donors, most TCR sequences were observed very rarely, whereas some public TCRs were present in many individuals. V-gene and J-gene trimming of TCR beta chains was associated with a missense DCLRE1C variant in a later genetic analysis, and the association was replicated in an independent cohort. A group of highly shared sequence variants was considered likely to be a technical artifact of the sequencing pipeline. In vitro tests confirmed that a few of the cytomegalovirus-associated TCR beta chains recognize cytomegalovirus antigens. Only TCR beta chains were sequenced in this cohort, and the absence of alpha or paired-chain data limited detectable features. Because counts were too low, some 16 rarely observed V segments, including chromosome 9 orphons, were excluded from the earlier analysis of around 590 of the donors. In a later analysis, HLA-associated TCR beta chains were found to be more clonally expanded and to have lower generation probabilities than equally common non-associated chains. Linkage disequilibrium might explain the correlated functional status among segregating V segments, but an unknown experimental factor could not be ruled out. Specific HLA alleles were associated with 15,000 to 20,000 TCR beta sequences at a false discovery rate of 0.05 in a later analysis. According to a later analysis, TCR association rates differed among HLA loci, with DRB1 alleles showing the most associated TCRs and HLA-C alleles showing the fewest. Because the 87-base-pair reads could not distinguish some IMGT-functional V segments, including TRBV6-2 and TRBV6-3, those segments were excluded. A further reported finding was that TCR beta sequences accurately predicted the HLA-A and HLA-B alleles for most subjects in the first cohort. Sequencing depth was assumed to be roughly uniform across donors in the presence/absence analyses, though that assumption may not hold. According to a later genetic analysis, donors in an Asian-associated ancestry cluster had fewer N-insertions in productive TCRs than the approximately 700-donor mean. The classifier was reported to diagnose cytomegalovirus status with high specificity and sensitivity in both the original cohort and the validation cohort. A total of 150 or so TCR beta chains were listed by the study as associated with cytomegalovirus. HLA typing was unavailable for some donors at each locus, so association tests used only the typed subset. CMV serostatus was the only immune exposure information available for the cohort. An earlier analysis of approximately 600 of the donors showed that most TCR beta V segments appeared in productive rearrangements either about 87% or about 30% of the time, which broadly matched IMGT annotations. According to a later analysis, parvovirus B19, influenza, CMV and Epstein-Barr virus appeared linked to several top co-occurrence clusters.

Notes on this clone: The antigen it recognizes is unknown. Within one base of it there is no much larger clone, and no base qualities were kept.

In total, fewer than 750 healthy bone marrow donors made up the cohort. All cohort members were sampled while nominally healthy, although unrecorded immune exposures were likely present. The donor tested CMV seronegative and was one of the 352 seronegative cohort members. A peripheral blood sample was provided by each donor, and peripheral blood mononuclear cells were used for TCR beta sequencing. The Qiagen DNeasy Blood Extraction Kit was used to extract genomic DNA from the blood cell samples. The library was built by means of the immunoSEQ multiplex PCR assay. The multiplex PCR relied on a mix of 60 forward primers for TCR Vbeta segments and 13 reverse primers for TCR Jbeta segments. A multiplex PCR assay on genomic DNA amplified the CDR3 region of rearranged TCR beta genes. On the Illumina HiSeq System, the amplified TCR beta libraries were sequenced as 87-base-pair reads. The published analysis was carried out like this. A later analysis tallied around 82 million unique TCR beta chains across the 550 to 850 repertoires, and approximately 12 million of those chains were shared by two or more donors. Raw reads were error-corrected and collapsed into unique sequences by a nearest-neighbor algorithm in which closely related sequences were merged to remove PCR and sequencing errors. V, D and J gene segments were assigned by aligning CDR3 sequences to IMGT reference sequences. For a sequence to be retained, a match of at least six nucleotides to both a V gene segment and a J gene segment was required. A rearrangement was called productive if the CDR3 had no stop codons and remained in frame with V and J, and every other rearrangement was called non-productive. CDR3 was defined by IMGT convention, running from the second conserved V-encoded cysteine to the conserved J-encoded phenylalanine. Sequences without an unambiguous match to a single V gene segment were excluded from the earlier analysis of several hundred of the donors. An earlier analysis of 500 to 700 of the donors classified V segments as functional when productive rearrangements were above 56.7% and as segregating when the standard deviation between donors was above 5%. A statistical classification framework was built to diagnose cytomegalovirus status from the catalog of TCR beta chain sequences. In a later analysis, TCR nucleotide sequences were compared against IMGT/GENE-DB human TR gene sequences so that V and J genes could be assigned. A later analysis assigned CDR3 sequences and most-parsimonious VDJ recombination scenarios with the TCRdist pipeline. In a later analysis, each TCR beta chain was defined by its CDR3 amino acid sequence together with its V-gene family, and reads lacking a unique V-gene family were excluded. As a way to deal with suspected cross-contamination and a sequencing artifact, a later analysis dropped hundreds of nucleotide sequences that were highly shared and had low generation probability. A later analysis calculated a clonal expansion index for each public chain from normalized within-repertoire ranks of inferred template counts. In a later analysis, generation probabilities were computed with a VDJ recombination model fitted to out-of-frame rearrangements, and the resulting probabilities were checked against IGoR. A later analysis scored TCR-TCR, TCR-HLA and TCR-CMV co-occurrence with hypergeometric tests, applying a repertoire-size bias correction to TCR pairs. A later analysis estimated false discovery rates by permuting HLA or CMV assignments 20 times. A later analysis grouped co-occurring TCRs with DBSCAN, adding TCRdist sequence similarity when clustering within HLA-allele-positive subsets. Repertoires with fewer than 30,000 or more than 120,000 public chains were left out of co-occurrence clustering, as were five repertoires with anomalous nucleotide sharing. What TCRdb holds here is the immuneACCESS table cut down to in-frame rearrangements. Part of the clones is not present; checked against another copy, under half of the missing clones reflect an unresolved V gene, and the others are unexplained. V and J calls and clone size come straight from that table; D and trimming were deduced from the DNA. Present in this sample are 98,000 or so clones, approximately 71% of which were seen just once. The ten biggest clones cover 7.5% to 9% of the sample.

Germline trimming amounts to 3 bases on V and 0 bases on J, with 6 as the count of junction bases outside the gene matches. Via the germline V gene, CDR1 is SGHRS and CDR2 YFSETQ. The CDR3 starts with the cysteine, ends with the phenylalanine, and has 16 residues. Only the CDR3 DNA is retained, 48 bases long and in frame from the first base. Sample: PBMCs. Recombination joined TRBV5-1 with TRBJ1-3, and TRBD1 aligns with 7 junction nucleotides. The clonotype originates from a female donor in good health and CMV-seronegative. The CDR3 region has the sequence CASSSQGDLSGNTIYF. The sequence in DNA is TGCGCCAGCAGCTCGCAGGGGGACCTCTCTGGAAACACCATATATTTT. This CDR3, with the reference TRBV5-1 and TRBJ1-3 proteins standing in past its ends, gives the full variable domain KAGVTQTPRYLIKTRGQQVTLSCSPISGHRSVSWYQQTPGQGLQFLFEYFSETQRNKGNFPGRFSGRQFSNSRSEMNVSTLELGDSALYLCASSSQGDLSGNTIYFGEGSWLTVV.